This T cell receptor (beta chain) derives from a study of blood T cells in healthy people across ages. Overall study findings and caveats: Age showed a roughly linear inverse relationship with TCR beta diversity per million T cells. Fewer expanded clones and more diversity marked long-lived versus aged donors.

This CDR3 spans 13 amino acids. The ends were cut back, 1 base at V and 3 bases at J, with 7 bases in the middle. CDR1 and CDR2 (germline): SGHRS, YFSETQ. Per individual sample, total RNA of at least 6 micrograms was extracted. Through a sample-barcoded 5' primer and a J-beta primer mix, a second PCR was run for roughly 6 to 11 cycles. TCRdb reanalysed the 5' RACE reads using MiXCR and keeps one entry per CDR3 protein. The repertoire holds approximately 1.5 million distinct CDR3 sequences, with about 45% as singletons. In the case of this clonotype: What it recognizes is unknown.

The V gene is TRBV5-1, the J gene TRBJ2-5; D is unclear. This sequence originates from a young woman in good health. What was sequenced was blood. The CDR3 here is CASSLMAEETQYF. CDR3 DNA sequence: TGCGCCAGCAGCTTGATGGCAGAAGAGACCCAGTACTTC.